Listed below are T cell receptor beta chains from one sample, sequenced in a study of shared clonotypes between healthy human individuals. TCRdb's table, derived via immunoSEQ multiplex PCR, lists solely in-frame clones and lacks some. The table records about 2.3 million clones, approximately 90% of them present only once. Sequenced material: naive CD4+ T cells from PBMCs. Receptors originate from a man between 18 and 35 years old in good health. Some clones in this sample may be carry-over from other donors' samples. Each CDR3 is given with its conserved first and last residue. Fields, in order: J gene, D gene, clone size, V gene, CDR3 protein, CDR3 DNA. D genes are given only for firm matches. Clone size appears in some rows only: once, few, many, or a class for an expanded clone.

TRBJ2-1,-,-,TRBV7-2,CASSLNGAGIPNEQFF,TGTGCCAGCAGCTTGAATGGAGCCGGGATCCCCAATGAGCAGTTCTTC
TRBJ2-7,-,-,TRBV5-1,CASSLTSAGGQYF,TGCGCCAGCAGCTTGACGTCCGCCGGCGGGCAGTACTTC
TRBJ2-6,-,once,TRBV27,CASTPRSGANVLTF,TGTGCCAGCACGCCTCGGTCAGGGGCCAACGTCCTGACTTTC
TRBJ2-1,TRBD2,-,TRBV6-1,CASSRTSGDEQFF,TGTGCCAGCAGTCGGACTAGCGGCGATGAGCAGTTCTTC
TRBJ1-4,-,-,TRBV5-1,CASSFWGDNEKLFF,TGCGCCAGCAGCTTTTGGGGGGATAATGAAAAACTGTTTTTT
TRBJ2-1,-,-,TRBV7-2,CASRWGAGPPYNEQFF,TGTGCCAGCAGGTGGGGGGCGGGCCCGCCCTACAATGAGCAGTTCTTC
TRBJ2-5,TRBD1,-,TRBV18,CASSRGLTGAREETQYF,TGTGCCAGCTCACGTGGCCTGACAGGGGCAAGGGAGGAGACCCAGTACTTC
TRBJ1-1,-,-,TRBV15,CATSPSGNTEAFF,TGTGCCACCAGCCCCAGCGGGAACACTGAAGCTTTCTTT
TRBJ1-1,TRBD1,-,TRBV6-1,CASSTRGQRNTEAFF,TGTGCCAGCAGTACCCGGGGACAGAGGAACACTGAAGCTTTCTTT
TRBJ2-5,-,-,TRBV12-5,CASGPSRETQYF,TGTGCTAGTGGACCCTCGCGGGAGACCCAGTACTTC
TRBJ1-4,-,-,TRBV5-8,CASSLGTVTNEKLFF,TGTGCCAGCAGCCTGGGGACCGTAACTAATGAAAAACTGTTTTTT
TRBJ2-6,TRBD1,-,TRBV7-8,CASRDREEPGANVLTF,TGTGCCAGCCGGGACAGGGAAGAGCCTGGGGCCAACGTCCTGACTTTC
TRBJ1-2,-,-,TRBV29-1,CCGGGGDYGYTF,TGCTGCGGGGGGGGTGGTGACTATGGCTACACCTTC
TRBJ2-7,TRBD1,few,TRBV5-5,CASSPADRGSYEQYF,TGTGCCAGCAGCCCAGCCGACAGGGGTTCCTACGAGCAGTACTTC
TRBJ1-4,-,-,TRBV27,CASSSGPPEKLFF,TGTGCCAGCAGTTCCGGCCCCCCTGAAAAACTGTTTTTT
TRBJ1-4,-,-,TRBV9,CASSGSVQANEKLFF,TGTGCCAGCAGCGGTAGTGTACAGGCTAATGAAAAACTGTTTTTT
TRBJ2-3,-,-,TRBV6-6,CASSPPGDTQYF,TGTGCCAGCAGCCCGCCGGGGGATACGCAGTATTTT
TRBJ1-2,-,-,TRBV19,CASSIRSRGFNGYTF,TGTGCCAGTAGTATACGGTCACGAGGGTTCAATGGCTACACCTTC
TRBJ1-4,-,-,TRBV29-1,CSVDLTDEKLFF,TGCAGCGTTGATCTTACAGATGAAAAACTGTTTTTT
TRBJ1-1,TRBD1,few,TRBV7-9,CASSRQGRDTEAFF,TGTGCCAGCAGCCGACAGGGCCGAGACACTGAAGCTTTCTTT
TRBJ2-2,-,-,TRBV7-3,CASSLNPGTGELFF,TGTGCCAGCAGCTTAAATCCCGGGACCGGGGAGCTGTTTTTT
TRBJ2-3,TRBD2,-,TRBV25-1,CASSEGRTSGRATDTQYF,TGTGCCAGCAGTGAGGGGAGAACTAGCGGGAGGGCCACAGATACGCAGTATTTT
TRBJ1-1,-,-,TRBV5-1,CASSLQGRRNTEAFF,TGCGCCAGCAGCTTGCAGGGGAGACGGAACACTGAAGCTTTCTTT
TRBJ1-5,-,few,TRBV28,CASRATSNQPQHF,TGTGCCAGCAGGGCAACTAGCAATCAGCCCCAGCATTTT
TRBJ1-2,-,few,TRBV7-9,CASSLVNLNGYTF,TGTGCCAGCAGCTTAGTCAACCTTAATGGCTACACCTTC
TRBJ1-5,-,-,TRBV19,CASRTTNQPQHF,TGTGCCTCAAGGACAACTAATCAGCCCCAGCATTTT
TRBJ2-3,-,-,TRBV7-9,CASSQPPGRIYTDTQYF,TGTGCCAGCAGCCAGCCACCGGGACGGATTTACACAGATACGCAGTATTTT
TRBJ1-5,-,-,TRBV28,CASTPLVANNQPQHF,TGTGCCAGCACCCCACTAGTGGCTAACAATCAGCCCCAGCATTTT
TRBJ2-5,-,-,TRBV2,CASRGTLPGTQYF,TGTGCCAGCAGGGGGACCCTACCCGGGACCCAGTACTTC
TRBJ2-3,-,once,TRBV9,CASSVQGGGTDTQYF,TGTGCCAGCAGCGTCCAGGGGGGGGGCACAGATACGCAGTATTTT
TRBJ2-5,TRBD1,-,TRBV4-2,CASSQMTGGVETQYF,TGTGCCAGCAGCCAGATGACAGGGGGCGTAGAGACCCAGTACTTC
TRBJ2-3,TRBD1,-,TRBV5-1,CASSLVGQALDTQYF,TGCGCCAGCAGCTTGGTAGGACAGGCTTTAGATACGCAGTATTTT
TRBJ1-4,-,-,TRBV18,CASSPDRSFEKLFF,TGTGCCAGCTCACCAGACAGGTCATTTGAAAAACTGTTTTTT
TRBJ1-2,TRBD1,-,TRBV18,CASSPAGQGAYGYTF,TGTGCCAGCTCACCAGCGGGACAGGGGGCTTATGGCTACACCTTC
TRBJ2-7,-,once,TRBV14,CASSPRDHTSYEQYF,TGTGCCAGCAGCCCCCGGGATCACACTTCCTACGAGCAGTACTTC
TRBJ1-1,-,-,TRBV6-1,CASSVRAANTEAFF,TGTGCCAGCAGTGTTCGGGCAGCTAACACTGAAGCTTTCTTT
TRBJ1-6,TRBD1,-,TRBV6-5,CASSSRDRGLSPLHF,TGTGCCAGCAGTTCCCGGGACAGGGGGCTTTCACCCCTCCACTTT
TRBJ2-5,-,-,TRBV28,CASSTGTGAGETQYF,TGTGCCAGCAGTACCGGGACGGGGGCTGGAGAGACCCAGTACTTC
TRBJ1-3,-,-,TRBV21-1,CASSFGVREPGNTIYF,TGTGCCAGCAGCTTTGGAGTCAGGGAACCCGGAAACACCATATATTTT
TRBJ2-7,-,-,TRBV6-5,CASIPSTKSSYEQYF,TGTGCCAGCATACCGTCGACAAAATCATCCTACGAGCAGTACTTC
TRBJ2-7,-,-,TRBV7-2,CASSLARGVAYEQYF,TGTGCCAGCAGCTTAGCGCGCGGGGTAGCCTACGAGCAGTACTTC
TRBJ1-1,-,-,TRBV6-6,CASNGQLNTEAFF,TGTGCCAGCAACGGACAGCTGAACACTGAAGCTTTCTTT